This T cell receptor beta chain was captured in a study of monozygotic twins with inflammatory bowel disease. Comments on this clonotype: The target antigen is unknown.

Sampling involved one blood draw (around 2.5 ml) for every donor. Reanalyzing the 5' RACE reads, TCRdb keeps one entry per CDR3 protein, without DNA. This table holds fewer than 150,000 distinct CDR3 sequences. The CDR3 totals 16 residues. CDR1 KGHSH and CDR2 LQKENI come from the germline V gene. Findings of the study overall: No discrimination was achieved between different T cell subtypes. Since immunosuppressive treatments differed, patient repertoires may have gained added variability.

Sequencing used blood. The receptor's source is a human donor with ulcerative colitis or Crohn's disease, or a healthy co-twin of an affected twin (not recorded which). The chain is built from TRBV18 and TRBJ1-6; the TCRdb call, TRBD1, lacks DNA for checking. The chain's CDR3 is CASSPQGAGYNSPLHF.